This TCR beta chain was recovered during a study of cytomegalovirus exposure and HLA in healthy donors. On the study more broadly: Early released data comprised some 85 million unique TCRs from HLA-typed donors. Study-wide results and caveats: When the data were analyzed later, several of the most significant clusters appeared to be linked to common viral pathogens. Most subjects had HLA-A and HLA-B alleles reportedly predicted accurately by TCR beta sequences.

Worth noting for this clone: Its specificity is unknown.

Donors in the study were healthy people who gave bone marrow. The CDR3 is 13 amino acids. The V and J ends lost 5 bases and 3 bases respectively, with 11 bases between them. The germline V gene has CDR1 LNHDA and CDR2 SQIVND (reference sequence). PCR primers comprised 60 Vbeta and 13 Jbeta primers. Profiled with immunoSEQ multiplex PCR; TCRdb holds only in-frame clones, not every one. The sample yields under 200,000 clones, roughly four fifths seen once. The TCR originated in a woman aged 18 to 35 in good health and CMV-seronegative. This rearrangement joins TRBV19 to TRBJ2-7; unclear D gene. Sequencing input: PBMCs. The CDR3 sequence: CASSRYLGYEQYF. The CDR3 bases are TGTGCCAGTAGTCGTTACCTAGGCTACGAGCAGTACTTC.